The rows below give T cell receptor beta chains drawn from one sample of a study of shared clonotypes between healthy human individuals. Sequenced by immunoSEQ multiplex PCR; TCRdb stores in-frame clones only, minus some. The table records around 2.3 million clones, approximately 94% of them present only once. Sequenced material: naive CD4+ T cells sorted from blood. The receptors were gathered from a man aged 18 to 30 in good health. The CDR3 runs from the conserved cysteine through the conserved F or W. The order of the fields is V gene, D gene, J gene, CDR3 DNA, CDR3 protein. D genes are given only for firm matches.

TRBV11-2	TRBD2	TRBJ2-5	TGTGCCAGCAGCTCGGCGGGGGGGCCTCTTGAGACCCAGTACTTC	CASSSAGGPLETQYF
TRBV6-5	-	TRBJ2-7	TGTGCCACCGGGACTGAGGGGGGGTCCTACGAGCAGTACTTC	CATGTEGGSYEQYF
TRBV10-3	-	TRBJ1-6	TGTGCCATCAGTGAGTCGAGTGGACTGAGCTCCTATAATTCACCCCTCCACTTT	CAISESSGLSSYNSPLHF
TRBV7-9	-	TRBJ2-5	TGTGCCAGCAGCTTAGCCGTCTGGGAGACCCAGTACTTC	CASSLAVWETQYF
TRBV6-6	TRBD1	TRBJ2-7	TGTGCCAGCAACAGTCGGGGACAGAGCTCCTACGAGCAGTACTTC	CASNSRGQSSYEQYF
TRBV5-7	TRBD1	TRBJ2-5	TGTGCCAGCAGGGTATGGGACAGAAGTTGGGAGACCCAGTACTTC	CASRVWDRSWETQYF
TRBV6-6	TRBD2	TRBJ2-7	TGTGCCAGCAGTTACTCGCCAGCGGGAGGGGGCGAGCAGTACTTC	CASSYSPAGGGEQYF
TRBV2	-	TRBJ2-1	TGTGCCAGAGGGGGGGGCCCTTACAATGAGCAGTTCTTC	CARGGGPYNEQFF
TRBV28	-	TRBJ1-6	TGTGCCAGCAGTTTTTCCGGGACAATAAATTCACCCCTCCACTTT	CASSFSGTINSPLHF
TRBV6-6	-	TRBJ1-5	TGTGCCAGCACCGGGAGAGTCAATCAGCCCCAGCATTTT	CASTGRVNQPQHF
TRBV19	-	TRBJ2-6	TGTGCCAGTAGTAAGACAAAGGGTGGGGCCAACGTCCTGACTTTC	CASSKTKGGANVLTF
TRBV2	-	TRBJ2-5	TGTGCCAGCAGTGAAGAGCAGGCATCAATGGAGACCCAGTACTTC	CASSEEQASMETQYF
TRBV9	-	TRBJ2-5	TGTGCCAGCAGCGTAGAGCAGGCGGCCCAGCGGGAGACCCAGTACTTC	CASSVEQAAQRETQYF
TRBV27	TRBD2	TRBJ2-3	TGTGCCAGCAGCCCCCGGGGAGGGGTTGCAACAGATACGCAGTATTTT	CASSPRGGVATDTQYF
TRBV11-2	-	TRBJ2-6	TGTGCCAGCAGCTTAGCCGGTGAGCGCTCTGGGGCCAACGTCCTGACTTTC	CASSLAGERSGANVLTF